This entry lists 16 T cell receptor beta chains sequenced from one sample in a study of regulatory T cells in long-lasting Graves disease. CDR3-region Arm-PCR and iRepertoire HTBI primers produced the TCR beta libraries. TCRdb reprocessed the multiplex PCR reads with MiXCR, giving one entry per CDR3 protein. The sample contains 700,000 or so distinct CDR3 sequences, 30% of which appear only once. The sample's time point: persistent/refractory GD, antithyroid drugs over 5 years with positive TRAb. There was RNA extracted from PBMCs, and the TCR library was made from it. The source material was peripheral blood mononuclear cells (PBMCs), sampled when the disease was refractory, from a patient treated with antithyroid drugs. The receptor set was obtained from a female donor with Graves disease.

The chain is built from TRBV4-2 and TRBJ1-2; D is uncertain. The V end was cut by 0 bases, the J end by 3 bases, with 11 bases between. The CDR3 has 15 residues. Germline CDR1 reads LGHNA; CDR2 reads YNFKEQ. The CDR3 reads CASSQDQGVDYGYTF. As DNA, the CDR3 is TGTGCCAGCAGCCAAGATCAAGGAGTTGACTATGGCTACACCTTC.

This clonotype was seen only a few times. The V gene is TRBV11-2, the J gene TRBJ2-7, with D maybe TRBD2 (5 bases). CDR1 SGHAT and CDR2 FQNNGV come from the germline V gene. The germline V and J ends were trimmed by 5 bases and 3 bases, with 14 bases remaining between them. This CDR3 has 14 residues. CDR3 loop: CASSPRLTDYEQYF. The CDR3 DNA follows: TGTGCCAGCAGCCCCAGACTAACGGACTACGAGCAGTACTTC.

This clonotype occurred a few times. This chain links TRBV6-1 with TRBJ1-1, with D uncertain. The V and J ends lost 6 bases and 7 bases respectively, with 15 bases between them. There are 13 residues in the CDR3. Germline V gene lookup returns CDR1 MNHNS and CDR2 SASEGT. The CDR3 here is CASRLWDGSEAFF. The CDR3 DNA is TGTGCCAGCAGGCTTTGGGATGGGAGTGAAGCTTTCTTT.

The chain is built from TRBV7-3 and TRBJ1-1; 7 positions match TRBD1. Per germline, CDR1 SGHTA and CDR2 FQGTGA. V lost 1 base, J lost 0 bases, and 14 bases stayed unmatched. This CDR3 is built from 19 residues. The CDR3 loop reads CASSLNPTGLSPMNTEAFF. The CDR3 nucleotides are TGTGCCAGCAGCTTAAACCCGACAGGGCTTTCCCCGATGAACACTGAAGCTTTCTTT.

The rearrangement joins TRBV2 to TRBJ1-5; 8 positions agree with TRBD1. Trimming at V came to 3 bases and at J to 2 bases, leaving 3 bases not matched to a gene. This CDR3 is 15 amino acids long. Germline V lookup: CDR1 SNHLY, CDR2 FYNNEI. The CDR3 spells CASSEDRVGNQPQHF. In DNA form, the CDR3 reads TGTGCCAGCAGTGAGGACAGGGTCGGCAATCAGCCCCAGCATTTT.

The chain links TRBV2 to TRBJ2-7; D is possibly TRBD2 (6 bases). The V and J ends lost 4 bases and 5 bases respectively, with 18 bases between them. Per germline, CDR1 SNHLY and CDR2 FYNNEI. There are 15 residues in the CDR3. The CDR3 region has the DNA TGTGCCAGCAGTGTCGATTCCGGGAGAAGGAACGAGCAGTACTTC. Translation gives CASSVDSGRRNEQYF.

This clonotype was counted between two and nine times. The chain is built from TRBV12-3 or TRBV12-4 and TRBJ2-7; the D is unclear. Trimming removed 6 bases at V and 0 bases at J, with 12 bases between. The CDR3 spans 14 residues. The CDR3 spells CASSSQLGSYEQYF. CDR3 nucleotides: TGTGCCAGCAGCTCCCAGTTAGGCTCCTACGAGCAGTACTTC.

This clonotype was recorded at least ten times. The gene calls are TRBV6-5 and TRBJ2-5; D is unclear. V was pared by 0 bases and J by 4 bases, with 6 bases between. The CDR3 totals 13 residues. Looked up from germline, CDR1 is MNHEY and CDR2 is SVGAGI. The CDR3 spells CASSYSIIETQYF. The CDR3, as DNA: TGTGCCAGCAGTTACTCGATTATAGAGACCCAGTACTTC.

This clonotype was found many times. The J gene is TRBJ1-5, the V gene TRBV28; the D gene is possibly TRBD1 (6 bases). Germline V lookup: CDR1 MDHEN, CDR2 SYDVKM. The CDR3 has 16 amino acids. V was pared by 6 bases and J by 0 bases, with 15 bases between. CDR3 protein: CASSYWRTVSNQPQHF. Here the CDR3 DNA reads TGTGCCAGCAGCTACTGGAGGACAGTTAGCAATCAGCCCCAGCATTTT.

A few counts support this clonotype. The chain recombines TRBV28 with TRBJ1-5, with TRBD1 as a possible D gene (6 bases). The germline gives CDR1 MDHEN, CDR2 SYDVKM. The V gene lost 8 bases and the J gene lost 4 bases, with 18 bases spanning the gap. There are 15 residues in the CDR3. CDR3 region: CASREQGMWNQPQHF. The CDR3 DNA follows: TGTGCCAGCCGAGAACAGGGCATGTGGAATCAGCCCCAGCATTTT.

This clonotype was detected many times. This rearrangement joins TRBV6-1 to TRBJ2-1, with 9 positions matching TRBD2. The V segment lost 5 bases and the J segment 4 bases; nucleotides outside the gene matches: 6. The germline gives CDR1 MNHNS, CDR2 SASEGT. This CDR3 spans 15 amino acids. CDR3 protein: CASSHSGSGYNEQFF. Here the CDR3 DNA reads TGTGCCAGCAGTCATAGCGGGAGCGGGTACAATGAGCAGTTCTTC.

This clonotype appeared a few times. The CDR3 DNA sequence: TGTGCCAGTAGTATCGGAGCTAGCGGCTCCTTCCAAGAGACCCAGTACTTC. Protein sequence: CASSIGASGSFQETQYF. The chain is built from TRBV19 and TRBJ2-5; 7 nucleotides align to TRBD2. V lost 3 bases to trimming and J lost 1 base; unmatched junction nucleotides: 11. From germline, CDR1 is LNHDA and CDR2 SQIVND (reference sequence). CDR3 length: 17 residues.

The sample holds many counts of this clonotype. The chain is built from TRBV6-2 or TRBV6-3 and TRBJ1-1; 9 nucleotides line up with TRBD1. The germline V gene has CDR1 MNHEY and CDR2 SVGEGT. CDR3 length equals 15 residues. Trimming removed 2 bases from V and 5 bases from J; junction bases left unmatched: 6. The CDR3 loop is CASSYLGQGRTEAFF. The CDR3, as DNA: TGTGCCAGCAGTTACCTCGGACAGGGGAGGACTGAAGCTTTCTTT.

This clonotype was seen more than once but under ten times. The V and J genes are TRBV28 and TRBJ1-4; TRBD1 matches 9 bases. V lost 7 bases to trimming and J lost 7 bases; unmatched junction nucleotides: 10. Germline V lookup: CDR1 MDHEN, CDR2 SYDVKM. The CDR3 loop spans 15 amino acids. The CDR3 DNA follows: TGTGCCAGCACCAAATCCGGGACAGGGCGTGAAAAACTGTTTTTT. Amino acids: CASTKSGTGREKLFF.

This chain joins TRBV14 and TRBJ2-7; no clear D gene. CDR1 is SGHDN, CDR2 FVKESK, per germline. The CDR3 length is 12 residues. Trimming shortened V by 4 bases and J by 7 bases, and 11 bases separated the two germline ends. The CDR3 loop is CASSPVGREQYF. The CDR3 DNA is TGTGCCAGCAGCCCGGTGGGTCGGGAGCAGTACTTC.

This rearrangement joins TRBV18 to TRBJ1-2; 7 bases align to TRBD1. Per the germline V gene, CDR1 is KGHSH and CDR2 is LQKENI. V dropped 3 bases and J dropped 4; count of bases not matched to a gene: 8. The CDR3 runs 15 residues. The CDR3 loop reads CASSPGQDSIYGYTF. The CDR3 nucleotides read TGTGCCAGCTCACCTGGACAGGATTCGATCTATGGCTACACCTTC.